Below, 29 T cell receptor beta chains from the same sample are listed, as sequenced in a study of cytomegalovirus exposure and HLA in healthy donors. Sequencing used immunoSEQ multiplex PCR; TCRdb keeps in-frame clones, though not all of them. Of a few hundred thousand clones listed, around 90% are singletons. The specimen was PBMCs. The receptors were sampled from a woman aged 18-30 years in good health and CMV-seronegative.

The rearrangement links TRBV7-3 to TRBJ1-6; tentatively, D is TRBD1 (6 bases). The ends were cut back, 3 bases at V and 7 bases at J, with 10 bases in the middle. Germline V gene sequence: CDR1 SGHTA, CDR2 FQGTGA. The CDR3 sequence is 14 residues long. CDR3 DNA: TGTGCCAGCAGCTTTTCAGGGGCGAATTCACCCCTCCACTTT. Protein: CASSFSGANSPLHF.

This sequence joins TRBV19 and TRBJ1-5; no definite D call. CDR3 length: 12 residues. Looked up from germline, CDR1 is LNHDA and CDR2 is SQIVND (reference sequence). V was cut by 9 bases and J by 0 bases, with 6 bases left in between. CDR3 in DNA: TGTGCCAGCACTAATAGCAATCAGCCCCAGCATTTT. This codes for CASTNSNQPQHF.

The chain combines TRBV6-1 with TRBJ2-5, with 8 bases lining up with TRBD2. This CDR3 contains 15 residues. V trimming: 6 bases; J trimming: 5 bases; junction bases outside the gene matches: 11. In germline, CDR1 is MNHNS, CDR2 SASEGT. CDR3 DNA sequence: TGTGCCAGCAGCCCAAGGGGCGGGGGGCAGGAGACCCAGTACTTC. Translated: CASSPRGGGQETQYF.

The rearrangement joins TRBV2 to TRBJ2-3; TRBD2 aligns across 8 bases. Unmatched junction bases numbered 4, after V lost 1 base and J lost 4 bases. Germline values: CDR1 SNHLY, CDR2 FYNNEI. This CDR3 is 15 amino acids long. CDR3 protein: CASSEGGRFADTQYF. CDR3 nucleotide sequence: TGTGCCAGCAGTGAAGGCGGGAGGTTTGCAGATACGCAGTATTTT.

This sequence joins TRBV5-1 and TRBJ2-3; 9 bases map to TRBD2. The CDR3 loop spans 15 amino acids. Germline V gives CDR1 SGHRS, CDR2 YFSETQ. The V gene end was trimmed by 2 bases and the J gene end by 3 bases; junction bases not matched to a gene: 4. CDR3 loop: CASSFSGSATDTQYF. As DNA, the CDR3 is TGCGCCAGCAGCTTTAGCGGGAGTGCGACAGATACGCAGTATTTT.

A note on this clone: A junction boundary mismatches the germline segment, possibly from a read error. The CDR3 reads CANSEGLNSYEQYF. The CDR3 nucleotides are TGTGCCAACAGCGAGGGACTGAACTCCTACGAGCAGTACTTC. The rearrangement joins TRBV7-9 to TRBJ2-7; D is possibly TRBD2 (6 bases). CDR3 length: 14 residues. CDR1 is SEHNR, CDR2 FQNEAQ, per germline (reference sequence). Drawing the rest from reference TRBV7-9 and TRBJ2-7, the complete variable domain is DTGVSQNPRHKITKRGQNVTFRCDPISEHNRLYWYRQTLGQGPEFLTYFQNEAQLEKSRLLSDRFSAERPKGSFSTLEIQRTEQGDSAMYLCANSEGLNSYEQYFGPGTRLTVT.

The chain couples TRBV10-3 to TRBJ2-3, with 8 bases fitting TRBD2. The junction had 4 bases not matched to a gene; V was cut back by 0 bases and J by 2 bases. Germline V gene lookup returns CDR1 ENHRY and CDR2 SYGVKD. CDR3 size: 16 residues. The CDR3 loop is CAISESTSGYTDTQYF. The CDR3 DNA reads TGTGCCATCAGTGAGTCTACTAGCGGATACACAGATACGCAGTATTTT.

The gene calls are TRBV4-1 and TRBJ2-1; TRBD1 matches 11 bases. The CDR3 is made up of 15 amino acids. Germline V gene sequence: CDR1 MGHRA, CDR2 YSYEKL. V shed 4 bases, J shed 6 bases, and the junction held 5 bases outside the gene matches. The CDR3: CASSPGQGAFNEQFF. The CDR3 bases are TGCGCCAGCAGCCCCGGACAGGGGGCATTCAATGAGCAGTTCTTC.

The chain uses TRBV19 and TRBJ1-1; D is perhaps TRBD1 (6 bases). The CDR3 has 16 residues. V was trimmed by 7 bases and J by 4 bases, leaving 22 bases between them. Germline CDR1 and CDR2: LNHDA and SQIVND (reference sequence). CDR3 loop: CASTALTGGGGTEAFF. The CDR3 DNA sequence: TGTGCCAGTACCGCACTGACAGGCGGCGGCGGCACTGAAGCTTTCTTT.

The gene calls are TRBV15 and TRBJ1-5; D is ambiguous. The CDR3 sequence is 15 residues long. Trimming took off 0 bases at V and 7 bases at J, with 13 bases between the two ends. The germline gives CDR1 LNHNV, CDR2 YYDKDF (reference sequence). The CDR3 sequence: CATSRDLKSEQPQHF. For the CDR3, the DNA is TGTGCCACCAGCAGAGATCTAAAGAGCGAGCAGCCCCAGCATTTT. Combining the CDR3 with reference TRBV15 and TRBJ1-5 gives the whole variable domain DAMVIQNPRYQVTQFGKPVTLSCSQTLNHNVMYWYQQKSSQAPKLLFHYYDKDFNNEADTPDNFQSRRPNTSFCFLDIRSPGLGDTAMYLCATSRDLKSEQPQHFGDGTRLSIL.

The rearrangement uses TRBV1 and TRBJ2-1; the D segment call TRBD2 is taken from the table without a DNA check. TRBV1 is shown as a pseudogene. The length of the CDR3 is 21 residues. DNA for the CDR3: TGCACCAGCAGCCACTTTCCCCCTAGCGGTCCTGCGACGAGCTCCTACAATGAGCAGTTCTTC. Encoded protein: CTSSHFPPSGPATSSYNEQFF.

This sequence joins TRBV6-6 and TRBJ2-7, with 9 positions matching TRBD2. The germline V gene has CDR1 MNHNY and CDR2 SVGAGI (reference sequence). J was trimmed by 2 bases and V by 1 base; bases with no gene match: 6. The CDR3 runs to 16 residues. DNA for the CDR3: TGTGCCAGCAGTTACTACCGGCTAGCGGGAACCTACGAGCAGTACTTC. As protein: CASSYYRLAGTYEQYF.

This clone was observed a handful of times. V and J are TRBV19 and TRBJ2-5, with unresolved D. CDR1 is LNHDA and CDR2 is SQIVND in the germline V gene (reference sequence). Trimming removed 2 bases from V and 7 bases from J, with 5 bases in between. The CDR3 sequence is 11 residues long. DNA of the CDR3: TGTGCCAGTAGTATATACGGGACCCAGTACTTC. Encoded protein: CASSIYGTQYF.

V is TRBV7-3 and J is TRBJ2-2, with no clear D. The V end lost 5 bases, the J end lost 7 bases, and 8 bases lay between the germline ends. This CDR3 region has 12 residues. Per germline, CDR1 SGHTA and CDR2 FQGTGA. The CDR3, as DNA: TGTGCCAGCAGCCCTACCGGCGGGGAGCTGTTTTTT. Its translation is CASSPTGGELFF.

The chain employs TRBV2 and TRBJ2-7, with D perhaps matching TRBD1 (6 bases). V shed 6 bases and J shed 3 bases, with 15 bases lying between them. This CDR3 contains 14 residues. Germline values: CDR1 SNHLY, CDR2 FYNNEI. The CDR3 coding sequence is TGTGCCAGCAGAAACGAAAGGGGGTACTACGAGCAGTACTTC. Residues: CASRNERGYYEQYF.

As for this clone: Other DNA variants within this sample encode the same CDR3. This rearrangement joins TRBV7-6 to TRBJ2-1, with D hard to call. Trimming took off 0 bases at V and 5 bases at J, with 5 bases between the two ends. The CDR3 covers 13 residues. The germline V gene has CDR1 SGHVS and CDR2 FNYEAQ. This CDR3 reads CASSLARDNEQFF. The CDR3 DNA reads TGTGCCAGCAGCTTAGCGCGAGACAATGAGCAGTTCTTC.

CDR3 sequence: CASSVGTVQETQYF. The CDR3, as DNA: TGTGCCAGCAGTGTCGGGACAGTCCAAGAGACCCAGTACTTC. The chain links TRBV5-4 to TRBJ2-5, with TRBD1 matching over 7 bases. V dropped 5 bases and J dropped 1; count of bases not matched to a gene: 5. There are 14 residues in the CDR3. Germline assignment: CDR1 SGHNT and CDR2 YYREEE (reference sequence).

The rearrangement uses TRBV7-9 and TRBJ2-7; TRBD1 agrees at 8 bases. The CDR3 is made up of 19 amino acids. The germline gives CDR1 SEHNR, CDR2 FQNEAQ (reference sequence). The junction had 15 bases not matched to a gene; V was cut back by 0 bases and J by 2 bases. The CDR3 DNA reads TGTGCCAGCAGCTTAGCCACGTCTCTCGACAGGGGCGTTACCTACGAGCAGTACTTC. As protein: CASSLATSLDRGVTYEQYF.

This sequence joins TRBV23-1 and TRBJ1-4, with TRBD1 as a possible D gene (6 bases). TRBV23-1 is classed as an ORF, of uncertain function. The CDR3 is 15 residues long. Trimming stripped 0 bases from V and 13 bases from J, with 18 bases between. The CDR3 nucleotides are TGCGCCAGCAGTCAATCGGAGGACAGCCCGATCCCACTGTTTTTT. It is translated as CASSQSEDSPIPLFF.

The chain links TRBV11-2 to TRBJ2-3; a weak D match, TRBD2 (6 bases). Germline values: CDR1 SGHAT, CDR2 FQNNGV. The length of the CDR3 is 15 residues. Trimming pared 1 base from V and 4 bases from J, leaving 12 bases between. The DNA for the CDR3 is TGTGCCAGCAGCTTAGGGCTAGCGACCGCAGATACGCAGTATTTT. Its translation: CASSLGLATADTQYF.

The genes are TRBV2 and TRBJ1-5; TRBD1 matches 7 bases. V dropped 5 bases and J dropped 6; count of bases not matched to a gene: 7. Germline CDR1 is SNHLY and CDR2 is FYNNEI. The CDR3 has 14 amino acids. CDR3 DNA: TGTGCCAGCAGTCTTGGGACAGCGCGTCAGCCCCAGCATTTT. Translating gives CASSLGTARQPQHF.

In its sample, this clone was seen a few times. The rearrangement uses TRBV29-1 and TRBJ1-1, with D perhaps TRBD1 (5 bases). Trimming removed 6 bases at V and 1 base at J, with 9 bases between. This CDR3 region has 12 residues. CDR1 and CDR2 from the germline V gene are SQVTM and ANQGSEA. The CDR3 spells CSVETENTEAFF. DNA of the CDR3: TGCAGCGTAGAGACAGAGAACACTGAAGCTTTCTTT.

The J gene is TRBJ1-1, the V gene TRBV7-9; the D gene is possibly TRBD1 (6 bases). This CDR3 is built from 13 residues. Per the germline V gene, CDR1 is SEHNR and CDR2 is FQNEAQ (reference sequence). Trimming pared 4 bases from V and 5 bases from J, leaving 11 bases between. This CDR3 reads CASSWRGGTEAFF. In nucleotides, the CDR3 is TGTGCCAGCAGCTGGAGGGGGGGTACTGAAGCTTTCTTT.

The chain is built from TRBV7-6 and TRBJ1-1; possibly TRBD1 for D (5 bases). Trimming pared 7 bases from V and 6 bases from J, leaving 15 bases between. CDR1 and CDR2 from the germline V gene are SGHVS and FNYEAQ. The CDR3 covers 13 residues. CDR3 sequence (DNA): TGTGCCAGCACCCTGGGGGGTGGCGCTGAAGCTTTCTTT. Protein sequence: CASTLGGGAEAFF.

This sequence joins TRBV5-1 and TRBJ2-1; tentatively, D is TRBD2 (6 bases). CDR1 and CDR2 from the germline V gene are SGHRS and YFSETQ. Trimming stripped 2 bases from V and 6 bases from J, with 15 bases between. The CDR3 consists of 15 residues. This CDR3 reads CASSFPGGVGNEQFF. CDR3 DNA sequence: TGCGCCAGCAGCTTCCCCGGGGGAGTCGGCAATGAGCAGTTCTTC.

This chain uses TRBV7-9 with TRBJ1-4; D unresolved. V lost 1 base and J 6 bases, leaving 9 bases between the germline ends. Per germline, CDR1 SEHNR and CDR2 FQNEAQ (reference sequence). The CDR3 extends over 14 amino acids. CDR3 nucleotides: TGTGCCAGCAGCTTAGGGCTGCCGCATGAAAAACTGTTTTTT. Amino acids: CASSLGLPHEKLFF.

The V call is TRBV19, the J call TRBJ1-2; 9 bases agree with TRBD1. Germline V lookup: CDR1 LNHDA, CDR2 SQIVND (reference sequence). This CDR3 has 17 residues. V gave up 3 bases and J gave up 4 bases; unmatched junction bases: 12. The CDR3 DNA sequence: TGTGCCAGTAGTATGGCAGGACAGGGGCAGTATTCCTATGGCTACACCTTC. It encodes CASSMAGQGQYSYGYTF.

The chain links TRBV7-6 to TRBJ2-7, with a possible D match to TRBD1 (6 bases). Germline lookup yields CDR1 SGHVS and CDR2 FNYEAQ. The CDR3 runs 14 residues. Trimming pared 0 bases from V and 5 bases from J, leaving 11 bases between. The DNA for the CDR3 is TGTGCCAGCAGCTTAGCGCCCAGGGGCCACGAGCAGTACTTC. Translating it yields CASSLAPRGHEQYF.

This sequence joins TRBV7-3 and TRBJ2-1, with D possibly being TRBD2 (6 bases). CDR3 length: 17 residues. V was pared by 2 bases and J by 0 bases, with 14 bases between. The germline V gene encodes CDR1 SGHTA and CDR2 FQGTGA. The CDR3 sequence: CASSLGGAGSSYNEQFF. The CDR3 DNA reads TGTGCCAGCAGCTTAGGTGGGGCGGGGAGCTCCTACAATGAGCAGTTCTTC.